This paragraph covers one T cell receptor beta chain sequence. This sample was included in a study of blood T cell repertoires in COVID-19. In the study overall: PBMCs, B-cell-depleted T cells, or T cells provided the cDNA or gDNA that made up the material.

Germline V gene sequence: CDR1 LGHDT, CDR2 YNNKEL (reference sequence). CDR3 length: 15 residues. Trimming pared 3 bases from V and 3 bases from J, leaving 13 bases between. Generated by immunoSEQ multiplex PCR, the TCRdb table keeps only in-frame clones and is missing some. The sample consists of about 240,000 clones, roughly 87% of them appearing once. This TCR was recovered from a man between 60 and 75 years old who had recovered from COVID-19. The J gene is TRBJ2-3, the V gene TRBV3-1 (or the pseudogene TRBV3-2), with D hard to call. Sequenced input: peripheral blood. In nucleotides, the CDR3 is TGTGCCAGCAGCCAGCCGGGTGATTGGACAGATACGCAGTATTTT. Residues: CASSQPGDWTDTQYF.